The TCR beta chain under discussion was sequenced for a study of T cell repertoires in cytomegalovirus infection. Looking at the study overall: From public TCR beta signatures came an indication of both CMV infection and matching HLA type. General observations from the study: HLA-C-restricted CMV clonotypes gave the most frequent clonotype in two of eight donors. The cumulative frequency of public TCR beta families distinguished individuals who carried CMV together with the relevant HLA.

CDR1 is SGHAT, CDR2 FQDESV, per germline (reference sequence). V was clipped by 5 bases and J by 4 bases; unmatched bases: 9. This CDR3 is built from 16 residues. This clonotype was counted at least ten times. As yet, its antigen is unknown. TCRdb fed the reads into MiXCR, producing one record per CDR3 protein. Seen here are roughly 640,000 distinct CDR3 sequences, 20% to 25% observed once, and the top ten hold 6.5% to 10%. This receptor was identified in a human donor in good health (CMV status not recorded). Some clones in this sample may be carry-over from other donors' samples. V usage is TRBV11-1 and J usage is TRBJ2-1, with 9 bases fitting TRBD1. Sequenced sample: CD8+ T cells from PBMCs. The CDR3 DNA reads as TGTGCCAGCAGCCGAAACCGGGACAGGGATTACAATGAGCAGTTCTTC. Translated: CASSRNRDRDYNEQFF. The full variable domain, completed using reference TRBV11-1 and TRBJ2-1, is EAEVAQSPRYKITEKSQAVAFWCDPISGHATLYWYRQILGQGPELLVQFQDESVVDDSQLPKDRFSAERLKGVDSTLKIQPAELGDSAMYLCASSRNRDRDYNEQFFGPGTRLTVL.